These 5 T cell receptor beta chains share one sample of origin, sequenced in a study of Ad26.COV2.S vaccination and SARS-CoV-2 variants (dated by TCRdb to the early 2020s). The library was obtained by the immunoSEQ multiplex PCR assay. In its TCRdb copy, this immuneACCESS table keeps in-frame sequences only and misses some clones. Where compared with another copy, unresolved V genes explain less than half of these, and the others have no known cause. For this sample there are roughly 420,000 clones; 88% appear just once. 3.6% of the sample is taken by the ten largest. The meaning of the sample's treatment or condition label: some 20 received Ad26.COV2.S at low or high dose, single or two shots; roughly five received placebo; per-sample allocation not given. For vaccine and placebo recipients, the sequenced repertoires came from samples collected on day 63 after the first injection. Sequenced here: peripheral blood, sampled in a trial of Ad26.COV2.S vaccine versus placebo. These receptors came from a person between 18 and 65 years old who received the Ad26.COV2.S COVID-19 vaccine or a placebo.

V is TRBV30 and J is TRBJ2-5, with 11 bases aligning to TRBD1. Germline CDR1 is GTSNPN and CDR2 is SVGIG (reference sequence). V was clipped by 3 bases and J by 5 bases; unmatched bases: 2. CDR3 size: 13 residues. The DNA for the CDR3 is TGTGCCTGGAGGGACAGGGGGCAGGAGACCCAGTACTTC. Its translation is CAWRDRGQETQYF.

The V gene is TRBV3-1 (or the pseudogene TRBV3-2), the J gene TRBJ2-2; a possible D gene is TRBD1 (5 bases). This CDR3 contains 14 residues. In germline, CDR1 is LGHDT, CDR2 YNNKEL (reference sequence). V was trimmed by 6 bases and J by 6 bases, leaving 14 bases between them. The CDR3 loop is CASRSQEIAGELFF. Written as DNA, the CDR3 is TGTGCCAGCAGGTCACAGGAGATCGCCGGGGAGCTGTTTTTT.

The CDR3 region is CASFKRGDTPYEQYF. CDR3 bases: TGCGCCAGCTTTAAGCGGGGGGACACTCCTTACGAGCAGTACTTC. The chain carries TRBV4-1 and TRBJ2-7; 9 bases agree with TRBD2. CDR3 size: 15 residues. Trimming cost V 8 bases and J 4 bases; bases outside gene matches: 12. Germline V gene lookup returns CDR1 MGHRA and CDR2 YSYEKL.

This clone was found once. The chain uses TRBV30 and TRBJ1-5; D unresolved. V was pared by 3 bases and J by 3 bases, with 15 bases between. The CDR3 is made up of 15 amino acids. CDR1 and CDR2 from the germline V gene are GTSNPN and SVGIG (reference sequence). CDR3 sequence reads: CAWSREDRDNQPQHF. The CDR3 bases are TGTGCCTGGAGCCGGGAGGACCGAGACAATCAGCCCCAGCATTTT. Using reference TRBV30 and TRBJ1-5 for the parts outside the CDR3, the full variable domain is SQTIHQWPATLVQPVGSPLSLECTVEGTSNPNLYWYRQAAGRGLQLLFYSVGIGQISSEVPQNLSASRPQDRQFILSSKKLLLSDSGFYLCAWSREDRDNQPQHFGDGTRLSIL.

CDR3 coding DNA: TGTGCCAGCAGCGATAGCGGGAATACGCAGTATTTT. This sequence encodes CASSDSGNTQYF. This rearrangement joins TRBV9 to TRBJ2-3, with TRBD2 matching over 8 bases. From germline, CDR1 is SGDLS and CDR2 YYNGEE. The CDR3 totals 12 residues. V was clipped by 3 bases and J by 7 bases; unmatched bases: 1. The entire variable domain, with the rest obtained from reference TRBV9 and TRBJ2-3, is as follows: DSGVTQTPKHLITATGQRVTLRCSPRSGDLSVYWYQQSLDQGLQFLIQYYNGEERAKGNILERFSAQQFPDLHSELNLSSLELGDSALYFCASSDSGNTQYFGPGTRLTVL.